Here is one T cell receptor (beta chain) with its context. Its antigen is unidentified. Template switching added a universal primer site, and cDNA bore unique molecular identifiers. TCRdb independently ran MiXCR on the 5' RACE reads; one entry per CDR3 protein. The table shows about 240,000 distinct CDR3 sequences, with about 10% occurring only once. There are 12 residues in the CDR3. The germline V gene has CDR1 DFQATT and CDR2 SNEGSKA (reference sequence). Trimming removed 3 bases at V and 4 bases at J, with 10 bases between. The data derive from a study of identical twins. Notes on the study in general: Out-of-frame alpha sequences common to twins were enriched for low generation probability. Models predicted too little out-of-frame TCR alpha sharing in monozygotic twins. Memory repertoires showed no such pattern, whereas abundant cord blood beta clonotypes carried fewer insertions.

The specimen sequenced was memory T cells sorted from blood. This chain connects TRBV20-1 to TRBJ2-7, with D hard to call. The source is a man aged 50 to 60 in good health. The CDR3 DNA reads TGCAGTGCTAGGGACGGATCGTACGAGCAGTACTTC. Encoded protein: CSARDGSYEQYF.